This T cell receptor beta chain originates from a study of Ad26.COV2.S vaccination and SARS-CoV-2 variants. Study as a whole: The vaccine Ad26.COV2.S was put into the muscle once, or twice with 56 days between.

This sample's treatment: 19 received Ad26.COV2.S at low or high dose, single or two shots; about 5 received placebo; per-sample allocation not given. The samples were gathered on day 63 after the first injection of vaccine or placebo. Between the trimmed V and J ends, which lost 5 bases and 3 bases, there was a span of 10 bases. Germline lookup yields CDR1 LNHDA and CDR2 SQIVND (reference sequence). The CDR3 contains 13 residues. This clone has only one observation. Clones were sequenced by immunoSEQ multiplex PCR, and TCRdb holds only the in-frame ones, with some missing. The profile shows about 280,000 clones, around 87% of them singletons.

Sequencing used peripheral blood, obtained in a trial of Ad26.COV2.S vaccine versus placebo. This receptor was obtained from a person aged 18-65 years who received the Ad26.COV2.S COVID-19 vaccine or a placebo. The genes are TRBV19 and TRBJ1-1, with D perhaps matching TRBD1 (5 bases). CDR3 in DNA: TGTGCCAGTAGTTTGTGGGGGGACACTGAAGCTTTCTTT. It codes for CASSLWGDTEAFF. Full variable domain (rest looked up from reference TRBV19 and TRBJ1-1): DGGITQSPKYLFRKEGQNVTLSCEQNLNHDAMYWYRQDPGQGLRLIYYSQIVNDFQKGDIAEGYSVSREKKESFPLTVTSAQKNPTAFYLCASSLWGDTEAFFGQGTRLTVV.